The clone carrying this T cell receptor (beta chain) has just a few counts. The CDR3 sequence is 15 residues long. Trimming stripped 3 bases from V and 0 bases from J, with 12 bases between. The germline V gene has CDR1 MNHEY and CDR2 SMNVEV (reference sequence). This entry comes from a study of patients and donors after allogeneic stem cell transplantation. MiXCR, applied by TCRdb to the RT-PCR reads, yields one record per CDR3 protein. The sample holds tens of thousands of distinct CDR3 sequences, about an eighth seen once. This chain links TRBV27 with TRBJ2-7, with D perhaps assigned TRBD1 or TRBD2 (6 bases each). Sequencing was done on a sample of blood, either unsorted or a sorted T cell fraction (not recorded which). The TCR sequence derives from a human donor who was either an allogeneic HSCT recipient or a stem cell or donor lymphocyte infusion donor (not recorded which). It is not recorded whose cells these are; they may come from a transplant donor. CDR3 loop: CASSFPGADSYEQYF. The CDR3 region has the DNA TGTGCCAGCAGTTTCCCGGGGGCGGACTCCTACGAGCAGTACTTC.